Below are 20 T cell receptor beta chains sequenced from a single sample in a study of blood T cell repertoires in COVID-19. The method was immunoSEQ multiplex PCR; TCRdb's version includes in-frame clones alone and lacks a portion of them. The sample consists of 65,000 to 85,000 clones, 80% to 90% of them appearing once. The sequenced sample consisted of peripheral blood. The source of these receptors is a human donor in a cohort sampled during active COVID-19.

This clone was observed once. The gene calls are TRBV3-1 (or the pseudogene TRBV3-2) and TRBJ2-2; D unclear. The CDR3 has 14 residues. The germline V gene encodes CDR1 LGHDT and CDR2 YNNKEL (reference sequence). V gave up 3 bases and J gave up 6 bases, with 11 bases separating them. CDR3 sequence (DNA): TGTGCCAGCAGCCACGGAAATGGGCCCGGGGAGCTGTTTTTT. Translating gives CASSHGNGPGELFF.

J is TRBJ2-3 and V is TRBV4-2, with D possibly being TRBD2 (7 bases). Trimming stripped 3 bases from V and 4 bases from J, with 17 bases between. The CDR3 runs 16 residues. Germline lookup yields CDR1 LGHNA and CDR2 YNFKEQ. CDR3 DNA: TGTGCCAGCAGCCACCTCTCCCGGGGGGCCGCAGATACGCAGTATTTT. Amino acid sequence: CASSHLSRGAADTQYF.

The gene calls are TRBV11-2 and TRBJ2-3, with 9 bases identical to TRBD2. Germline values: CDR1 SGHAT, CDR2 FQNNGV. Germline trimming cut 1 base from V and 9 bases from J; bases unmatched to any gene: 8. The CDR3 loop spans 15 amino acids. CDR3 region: CASSLGSGGPQTQYF. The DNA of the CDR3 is TGTGCCAGCAGCTTAGGTAGCGGGGGCCCCCAAACGCAGTATTTT.

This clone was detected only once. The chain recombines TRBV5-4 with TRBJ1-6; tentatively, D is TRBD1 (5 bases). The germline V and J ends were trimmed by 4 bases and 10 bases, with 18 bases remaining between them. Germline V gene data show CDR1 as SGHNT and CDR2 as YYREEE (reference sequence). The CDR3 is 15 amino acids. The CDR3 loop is CASSLLGGLGSPLHF. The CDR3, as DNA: TGTGCCAGCAGCCTCCTGGGGGGTTTAGGGTCACCCCTCCACTTT.

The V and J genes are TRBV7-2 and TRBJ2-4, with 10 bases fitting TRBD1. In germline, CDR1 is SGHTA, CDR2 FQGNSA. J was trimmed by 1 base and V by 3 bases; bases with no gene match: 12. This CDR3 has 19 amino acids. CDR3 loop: CASSFVRQGAGGAKNIQYF. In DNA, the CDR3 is TGTGCCAGCAGCTTTGTACGACAGGGGGCCGGGGGGGCCAAAAACATTCAGTACTTC. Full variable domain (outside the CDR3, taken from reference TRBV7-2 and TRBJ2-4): GAGVSQSPSNKVTEKGKDVELRCDPISGHTALYWYRQSLGQGLEFLIYFQGNSAPDKSGLPSDRFSAERTGGSVSTLTIQRTQQEDSAVYLCASSFVRQGAGGAKNIQYFGAGTRLSVL.

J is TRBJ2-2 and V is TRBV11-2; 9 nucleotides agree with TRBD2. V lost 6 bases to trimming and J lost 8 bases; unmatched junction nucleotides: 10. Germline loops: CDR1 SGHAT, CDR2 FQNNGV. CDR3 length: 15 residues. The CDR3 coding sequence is TGTGCCAGCAGACCCCTAGGCGGGAGGGAAGGGGAGCTGTTTTTT. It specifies CASRPLGGREGELFF. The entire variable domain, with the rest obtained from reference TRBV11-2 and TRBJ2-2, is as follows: EAGVAQSPRYKIIEKRQSVAFWCNPISGHATLYWYQQILGQGPKLLIQFQNNGVVDDSQLPKDRFSAERLKGVDSTLKIQPAKLEDSAVYLCASRPLGGREGELFFGEGSRLTVL.

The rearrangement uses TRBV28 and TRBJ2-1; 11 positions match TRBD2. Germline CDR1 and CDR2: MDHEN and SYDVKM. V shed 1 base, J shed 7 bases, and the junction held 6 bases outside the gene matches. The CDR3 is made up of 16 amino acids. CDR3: CASSLLAGGQGNEQFF. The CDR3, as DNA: TGTGCCAGCAGTTTATTAGCGGGGGGGCAGGGGAATGAGCAGTTCTTC.

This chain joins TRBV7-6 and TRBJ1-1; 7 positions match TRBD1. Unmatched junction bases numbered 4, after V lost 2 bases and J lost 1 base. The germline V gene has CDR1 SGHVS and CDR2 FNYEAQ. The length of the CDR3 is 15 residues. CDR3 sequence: CASSLRYRGNTEAFF. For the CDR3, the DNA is TGTGCCAGCAGCTTACGATACAGGGGGAACACTGAAGCTTTCTTT.

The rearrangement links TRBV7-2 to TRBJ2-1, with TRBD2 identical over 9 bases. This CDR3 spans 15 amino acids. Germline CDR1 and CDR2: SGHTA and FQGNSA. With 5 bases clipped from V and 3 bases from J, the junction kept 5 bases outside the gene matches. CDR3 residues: CASSTSSGIYNEQFF. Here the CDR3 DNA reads TGTGCCAGCAGCACCTCTAGCGGGATCTACAATGAGCAGTTCTTC.

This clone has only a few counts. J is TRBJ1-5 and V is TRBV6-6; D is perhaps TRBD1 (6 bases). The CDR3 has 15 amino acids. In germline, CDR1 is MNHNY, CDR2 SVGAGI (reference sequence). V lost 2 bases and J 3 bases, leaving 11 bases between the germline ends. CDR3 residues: CASSYQYRDNQPQHF. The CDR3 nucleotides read TGTGCCAGCAGTTACCAATACAGGGACAATCAGCCCCAGCATTTT.

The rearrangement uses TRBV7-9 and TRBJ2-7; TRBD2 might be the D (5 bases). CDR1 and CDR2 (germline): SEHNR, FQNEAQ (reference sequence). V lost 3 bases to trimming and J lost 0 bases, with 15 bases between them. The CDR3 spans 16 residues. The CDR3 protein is CASSFKWSGSSYEQYF. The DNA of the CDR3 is TGTGCCAGCAGCTTCAAATGGAGCGGTAGCTCCTACGAGCAGTACTTC.

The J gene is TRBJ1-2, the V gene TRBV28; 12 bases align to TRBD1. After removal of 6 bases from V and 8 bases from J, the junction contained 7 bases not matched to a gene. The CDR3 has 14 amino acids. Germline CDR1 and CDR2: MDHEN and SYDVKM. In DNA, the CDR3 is TGTGCCAGCAGATCGGGACAGGGGGCTGTCGGCTACACCTTC. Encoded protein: CASRSGQGAVGYTF.

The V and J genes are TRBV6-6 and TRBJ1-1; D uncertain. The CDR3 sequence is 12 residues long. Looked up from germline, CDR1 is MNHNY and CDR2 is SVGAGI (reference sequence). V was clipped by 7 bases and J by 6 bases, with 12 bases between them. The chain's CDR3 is CASNTVGAEAFF. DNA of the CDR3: TGTGCCAGCAACACAGTAGGTGCTGAAGCTTTCTTT.

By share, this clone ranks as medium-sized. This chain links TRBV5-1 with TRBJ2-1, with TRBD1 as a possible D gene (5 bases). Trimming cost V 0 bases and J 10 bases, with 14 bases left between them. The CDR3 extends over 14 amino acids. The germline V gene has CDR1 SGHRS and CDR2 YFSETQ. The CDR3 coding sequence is TGCGCCAGCAGCTTGGCCATACAGGCTAACGAGCAGTTCTTC. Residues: CASSLAIQANEQFF.

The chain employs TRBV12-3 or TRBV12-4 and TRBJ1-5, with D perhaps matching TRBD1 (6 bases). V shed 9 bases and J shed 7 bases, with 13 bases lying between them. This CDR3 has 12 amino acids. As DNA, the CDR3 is TGTGCCAGTACTTCAGGGGCCCAGCCCCAGCATTTT. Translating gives CASTSGAQPQHF.

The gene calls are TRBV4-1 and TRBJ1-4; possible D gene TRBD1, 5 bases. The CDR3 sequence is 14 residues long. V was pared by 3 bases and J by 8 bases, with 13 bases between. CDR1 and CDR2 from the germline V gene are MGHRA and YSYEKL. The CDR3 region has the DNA TGCGCCAGCAGCCACGCGGGGGTAGGGGAAAAACTGTTTTTT. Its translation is CASSHAGVGEKLFF.

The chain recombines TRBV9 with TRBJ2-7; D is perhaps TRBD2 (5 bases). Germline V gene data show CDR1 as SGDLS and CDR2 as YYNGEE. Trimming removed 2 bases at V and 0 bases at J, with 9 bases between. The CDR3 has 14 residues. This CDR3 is CASSVSGGSYEQYF. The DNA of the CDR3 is TGTGCCAGCAGCGTCAGCGGCGGCTCCTACGAGCAGTACTTC. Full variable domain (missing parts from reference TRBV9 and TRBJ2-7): DSGVTQTPKHLITATGQRVTLRCSPRSGDLSVYWYQQSLDQGLQFLIQYYNGEERAKGNILERFSAQQFPDLHSELNLSSLELGDSALYFCASSVSGGSYEQYFGPGTRLTVT.

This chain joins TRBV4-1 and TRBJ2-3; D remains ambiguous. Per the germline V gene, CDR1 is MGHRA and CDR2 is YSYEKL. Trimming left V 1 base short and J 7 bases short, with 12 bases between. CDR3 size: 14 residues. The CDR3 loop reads CASSQAVAYYTQYF. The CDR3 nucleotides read TGCGCCAGCAGCCAAGCGGTTGCCTATTATACGCAGTATTTT.

CDR3 protein: CASSPWTGVGNEQFF. CDR3 nucleotide sequence: TGTGCCAGCAGCCCCTGGACAGGGGTGGGCAATGAGCAGTTCTTC. V is TRBV5-6 and J is TRBJ2-1; 9 nucleotides align to TRBD1. This CDR3 is built from 15 residues. Germline-derived CDR1 and CDR2 are SGHDT and YYEEEE. The V and J ends lost 4 bases and 6 bases, in that order; junction bases with no gene match: 8.

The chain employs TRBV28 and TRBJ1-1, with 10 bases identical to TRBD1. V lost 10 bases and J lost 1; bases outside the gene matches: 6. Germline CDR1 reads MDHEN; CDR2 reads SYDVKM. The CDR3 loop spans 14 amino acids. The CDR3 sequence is CATQTGGKNTEAFF. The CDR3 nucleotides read TGTGCCACCCAGACAGGGGGCAAGAACACTGAAGCTTTCTTT.